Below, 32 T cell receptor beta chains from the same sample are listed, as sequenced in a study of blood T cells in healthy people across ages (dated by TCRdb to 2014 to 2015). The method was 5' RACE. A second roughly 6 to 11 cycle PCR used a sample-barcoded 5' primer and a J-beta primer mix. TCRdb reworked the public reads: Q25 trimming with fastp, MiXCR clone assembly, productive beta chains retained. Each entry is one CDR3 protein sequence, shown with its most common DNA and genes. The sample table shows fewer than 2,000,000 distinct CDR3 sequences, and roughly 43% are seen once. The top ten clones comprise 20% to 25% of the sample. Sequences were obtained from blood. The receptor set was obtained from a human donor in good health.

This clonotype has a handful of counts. In DNA form, the CDR3 reads TGTGCCAGCAGCTTACAAGGGGGTGGGAATTCACCCCTCCACTTT. Its protein is CASSLQGGGNSPLHF. This chain connects TRBV7-3 to TRBJ1-6; the D gene is possibly TRBD1 (6 bases). Trimming cost V 2 bases and J 7 bases, with 12 bases left between them. Germline CDR1 reads SGHTA; CDR2 reads FQGTGA. The CDR3 has 15 amino acids.

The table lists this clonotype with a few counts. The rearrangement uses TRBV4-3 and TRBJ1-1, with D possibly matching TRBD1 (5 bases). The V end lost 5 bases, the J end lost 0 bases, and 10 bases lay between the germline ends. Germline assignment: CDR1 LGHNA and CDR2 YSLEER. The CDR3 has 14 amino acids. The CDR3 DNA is TGCGCCAGCAGCATGGGACCTCTGAACACTGAAGCTTTCTTT. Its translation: CASSMGPLNTEAFF.

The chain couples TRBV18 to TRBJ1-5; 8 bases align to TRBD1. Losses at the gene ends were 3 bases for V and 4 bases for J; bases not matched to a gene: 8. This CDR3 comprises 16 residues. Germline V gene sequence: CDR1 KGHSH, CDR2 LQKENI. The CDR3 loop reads CASSPIQTGANQPQHF. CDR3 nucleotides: TGTGCCAGCTCACCCATCCAGACAGGGGCTAATCAGCCCCAGCATTTT.

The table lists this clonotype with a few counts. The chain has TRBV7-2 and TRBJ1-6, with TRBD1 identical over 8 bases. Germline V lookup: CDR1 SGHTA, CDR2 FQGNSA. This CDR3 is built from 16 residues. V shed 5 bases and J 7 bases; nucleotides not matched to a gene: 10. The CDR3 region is CASSQSSTGVNSPLHF. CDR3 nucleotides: TGTGCCAGCAGCCAATCCTCGACAGGGGTGAATTCACCCCTCCACTTT.

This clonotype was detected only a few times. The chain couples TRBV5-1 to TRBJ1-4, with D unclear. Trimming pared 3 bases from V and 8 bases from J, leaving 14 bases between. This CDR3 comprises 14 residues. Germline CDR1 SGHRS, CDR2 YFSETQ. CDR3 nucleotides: TGCGCCAGCAGCTCTCCCCGGGATGGGGAAAAACTGTTTTTT. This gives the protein CASSSPRDGEKLFF.

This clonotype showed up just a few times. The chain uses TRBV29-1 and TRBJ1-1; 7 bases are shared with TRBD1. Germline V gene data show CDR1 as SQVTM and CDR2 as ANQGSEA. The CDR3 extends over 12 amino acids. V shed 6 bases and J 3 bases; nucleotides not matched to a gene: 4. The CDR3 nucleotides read TGCAGCGTACAGGGGTTGGACACTGAAGCTTTCTTT. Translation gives CSVQGLDTEAFF.

CDR3 nucleotide sequence: TGCAGCGTTTTCCCCCGGGCTATGAACACTGAAGCTTTCTTT. Encoded protein: CSVFPRAMNTEAFF. This chain uses TRBV29-1 with TRBJ1-1; the D is unclear. Germline V gene sequence: CDR1 SQVTM, CDR2 ANQGSEA. The CDR3 sequence is 14 residues long. V lost 5 bases and J lost 0, with 13 bases in between.

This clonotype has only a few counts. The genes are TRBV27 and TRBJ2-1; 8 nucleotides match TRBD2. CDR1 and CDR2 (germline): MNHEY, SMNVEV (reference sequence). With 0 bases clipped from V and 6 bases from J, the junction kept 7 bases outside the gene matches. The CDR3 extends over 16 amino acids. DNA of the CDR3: TGTGCCAGCAGTTTATCTCGGGGGGGCTTCATCAATGAGCAGTTCTTC. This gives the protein CASSLSRGGFINEQFF.

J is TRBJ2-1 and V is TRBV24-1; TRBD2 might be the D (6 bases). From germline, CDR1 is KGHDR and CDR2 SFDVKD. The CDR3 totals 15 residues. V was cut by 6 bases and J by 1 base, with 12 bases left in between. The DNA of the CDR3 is TGTGCCACCAGTAAGGATGGGGGGTCCTACAATGAGCAGTTCTTC. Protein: CATSKDGGSYNEQFF.

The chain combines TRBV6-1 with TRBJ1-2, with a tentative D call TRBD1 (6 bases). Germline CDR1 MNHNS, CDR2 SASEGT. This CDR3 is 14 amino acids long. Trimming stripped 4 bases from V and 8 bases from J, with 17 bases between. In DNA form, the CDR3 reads TGTGCCAGCAGTGCCGTCAGGGGAAGTGGAGGCTACACCTTC. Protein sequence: CASSAVRGSGGYTF.

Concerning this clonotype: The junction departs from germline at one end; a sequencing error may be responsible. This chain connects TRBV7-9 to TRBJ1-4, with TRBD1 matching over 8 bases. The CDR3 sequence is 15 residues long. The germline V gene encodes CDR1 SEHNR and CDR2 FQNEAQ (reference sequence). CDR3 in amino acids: CAGSSTDRGGEKLFF. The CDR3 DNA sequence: TGTGCCGGCAGCTCGACAGACAGGGGCGGTGAAAAACTGTTTTTT. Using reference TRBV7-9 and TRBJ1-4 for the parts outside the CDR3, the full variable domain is DTGVSQNPRHKITKRGQNVTFRCDPISEHNRLYWYRQTLGQGPEFLTYFQNEAQLEKSRLLSDRFSAERPKGSFSTLEIQRTEQGDSAMYLCAGSSTDRGGEKLFFGSGTQLSVL.

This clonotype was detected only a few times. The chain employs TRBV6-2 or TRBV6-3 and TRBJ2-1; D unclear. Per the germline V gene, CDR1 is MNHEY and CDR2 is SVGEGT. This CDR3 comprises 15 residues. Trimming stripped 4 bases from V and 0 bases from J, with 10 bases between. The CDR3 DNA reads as TGTGCCAGCAGTTTCCACGAGAGCTCCTACAATGAGCAGTTCTTC. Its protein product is CASSFHESSYNEQFF.

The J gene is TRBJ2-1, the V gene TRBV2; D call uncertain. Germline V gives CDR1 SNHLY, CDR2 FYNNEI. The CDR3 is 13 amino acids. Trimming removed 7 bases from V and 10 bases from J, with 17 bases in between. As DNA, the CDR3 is TGTGCCAGCAATACCGAAGGGCCGCCCGAGCAGTTCTTC. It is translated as CASNTEGPPEQFF.

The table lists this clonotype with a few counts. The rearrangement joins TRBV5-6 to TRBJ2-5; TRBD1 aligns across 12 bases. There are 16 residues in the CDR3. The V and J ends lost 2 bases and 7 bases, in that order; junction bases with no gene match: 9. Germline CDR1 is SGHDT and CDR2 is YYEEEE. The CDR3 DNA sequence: TGTGCCAGCAGCTTAGGGACAGGGGGCGCATGGGCGACCCAGTACTTC. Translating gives CASSLGTGGAWATQYF. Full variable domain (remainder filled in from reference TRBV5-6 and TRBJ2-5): DAGVTQSPTHLIKTRGQQVTLRCSPKSGHDTVSWYQQALGQGPQFIFQYYEEEERQRGNFPDRFSGHQFPNYSSELNVNALLLGDSALYLCASSLGTGGAWATQYFGPGTRLLVL.

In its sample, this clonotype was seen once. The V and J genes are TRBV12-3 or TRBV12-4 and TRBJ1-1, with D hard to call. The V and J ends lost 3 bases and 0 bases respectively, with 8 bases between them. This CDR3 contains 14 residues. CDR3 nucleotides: TGTGCCAGCAGTTTGCCCTTAATGAACACTGAAGCTTTCTTT. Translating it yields CASSLPLMNTEAFF.

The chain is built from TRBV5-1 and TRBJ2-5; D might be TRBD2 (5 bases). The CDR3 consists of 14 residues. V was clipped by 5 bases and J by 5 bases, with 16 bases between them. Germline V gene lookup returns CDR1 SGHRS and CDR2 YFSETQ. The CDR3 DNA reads TGCGCCAGCAGTATGGGAGAGGGAATGGAGACCCAGTACTTC. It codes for CASSMGEGMETQYF.

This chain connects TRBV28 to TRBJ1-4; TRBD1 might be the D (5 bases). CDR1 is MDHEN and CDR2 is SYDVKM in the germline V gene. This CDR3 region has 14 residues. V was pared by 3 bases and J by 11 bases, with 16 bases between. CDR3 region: CASSFWREGRKLFF. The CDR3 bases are TGTGCCAGCAGTTTCTGGAGGGAGGGGAGGAAACTGTTTTTT. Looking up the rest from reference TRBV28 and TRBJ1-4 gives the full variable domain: DVKVTQSSRYLVKRTGEKVFLECVQDMDHENMFWYRQDPGLGLRLIYFSYDVKMKEKGDIPEGYSVSREKKERFSLILESASTNQTSMYLCASSFWREGRKLFFGSGTQLSVL.

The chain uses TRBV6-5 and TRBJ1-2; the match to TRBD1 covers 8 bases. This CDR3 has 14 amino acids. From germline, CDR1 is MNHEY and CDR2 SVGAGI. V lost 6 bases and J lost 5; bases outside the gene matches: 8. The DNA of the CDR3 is TGTGCCAGCAGCCGGGACAGGTTTGGGTATGGCTACACCTTC. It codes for CASSRDRFGYGYTF.

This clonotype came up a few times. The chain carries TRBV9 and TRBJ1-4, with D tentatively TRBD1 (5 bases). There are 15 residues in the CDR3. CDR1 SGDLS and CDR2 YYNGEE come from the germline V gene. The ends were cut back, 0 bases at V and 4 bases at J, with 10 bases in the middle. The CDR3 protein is CASSVEGTINEKLFF. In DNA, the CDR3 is TGTGCCAGCAGCGTAGAGGGGACGATTAATGAAAAACTGTTTTTT.

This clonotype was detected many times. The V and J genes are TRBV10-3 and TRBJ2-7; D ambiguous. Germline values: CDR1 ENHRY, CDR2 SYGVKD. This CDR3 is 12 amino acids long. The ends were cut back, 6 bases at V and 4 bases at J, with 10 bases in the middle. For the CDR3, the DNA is TGTGCCATCAGCCCCACACTTTACGAGCAGTACTTC. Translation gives CAISPTLYEQYF.

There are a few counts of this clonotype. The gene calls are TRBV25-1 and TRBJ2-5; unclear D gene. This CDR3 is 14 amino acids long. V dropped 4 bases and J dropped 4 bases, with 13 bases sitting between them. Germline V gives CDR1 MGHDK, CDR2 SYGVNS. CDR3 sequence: CASSGSLGLETQYF. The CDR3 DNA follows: TGTGCCAGCAGTGGCTCCCTCGGGCTAGAGACCCAGTACTTC.

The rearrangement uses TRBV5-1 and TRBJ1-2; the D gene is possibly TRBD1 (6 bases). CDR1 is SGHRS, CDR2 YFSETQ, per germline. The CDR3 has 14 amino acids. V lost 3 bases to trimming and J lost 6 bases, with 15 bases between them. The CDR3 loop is CASSSGGGRDGYTF. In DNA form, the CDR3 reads TGCGCCAGCAGCTCCGGAGGGGGAAGGGATGGCTACACCTTC.

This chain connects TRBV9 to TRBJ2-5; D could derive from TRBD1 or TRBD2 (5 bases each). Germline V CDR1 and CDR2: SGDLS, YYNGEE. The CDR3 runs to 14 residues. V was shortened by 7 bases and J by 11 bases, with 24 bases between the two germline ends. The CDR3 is CASSRDGIYNEQYF. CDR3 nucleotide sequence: TGTGCCAGCTCCCGGGACGGCATCTACAATGAGCAGTACTTC.

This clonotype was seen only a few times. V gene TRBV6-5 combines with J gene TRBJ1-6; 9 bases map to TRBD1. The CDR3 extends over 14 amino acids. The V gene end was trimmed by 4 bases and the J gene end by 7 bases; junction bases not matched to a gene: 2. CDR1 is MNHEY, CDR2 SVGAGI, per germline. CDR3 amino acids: CASSWDRENSPLHF. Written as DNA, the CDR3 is TGTGCCAGCAGTTGGGACAGGGAAAATTCACCCCTCCACTTT.

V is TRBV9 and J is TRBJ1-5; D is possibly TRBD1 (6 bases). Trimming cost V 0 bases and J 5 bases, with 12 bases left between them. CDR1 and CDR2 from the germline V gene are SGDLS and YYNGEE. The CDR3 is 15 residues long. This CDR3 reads CASSVGQGPDQPQHF. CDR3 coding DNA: TGTGCCAGCAGCGTAGGGCAGGGGCCCGATCAGCCCCAGCATTTT.

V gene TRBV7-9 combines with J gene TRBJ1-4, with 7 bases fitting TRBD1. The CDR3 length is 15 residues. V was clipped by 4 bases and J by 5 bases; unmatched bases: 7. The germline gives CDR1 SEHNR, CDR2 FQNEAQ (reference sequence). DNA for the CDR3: TGTGCCAGCAGCTCCCTCCAGGGGGAGAATGAAAAACTGTTTTTT. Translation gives CASSSLQGENEKLFF.

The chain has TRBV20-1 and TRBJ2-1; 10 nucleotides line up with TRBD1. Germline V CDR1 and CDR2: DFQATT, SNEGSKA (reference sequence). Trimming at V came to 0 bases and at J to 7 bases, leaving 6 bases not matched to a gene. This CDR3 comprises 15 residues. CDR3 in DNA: TGCAGTGCTAGAGATTGGGACAGGGGTGGGAATGAGCAGTTCTTC. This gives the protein CSARDWDRGGNEQFF.

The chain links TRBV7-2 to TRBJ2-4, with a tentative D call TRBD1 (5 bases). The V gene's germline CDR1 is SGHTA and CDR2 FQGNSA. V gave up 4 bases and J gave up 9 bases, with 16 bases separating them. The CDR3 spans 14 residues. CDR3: CASSYFPDRIIQYF. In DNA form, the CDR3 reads TGTGCCAGCAGCTACTTCCCTGACAGAATCATTCAGTACTTC.

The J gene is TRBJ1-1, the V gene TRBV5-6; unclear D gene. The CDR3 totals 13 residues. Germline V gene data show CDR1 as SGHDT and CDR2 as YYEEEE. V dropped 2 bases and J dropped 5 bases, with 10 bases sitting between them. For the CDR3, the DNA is TGTGCCAGCAGCTTTGGGTTGGGGACTGAAGCTTTCTTT. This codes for CASSFGLGTEAFF.

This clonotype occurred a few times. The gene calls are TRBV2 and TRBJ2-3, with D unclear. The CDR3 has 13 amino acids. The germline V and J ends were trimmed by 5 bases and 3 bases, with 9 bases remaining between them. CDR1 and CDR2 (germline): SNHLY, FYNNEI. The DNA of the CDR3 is TGTGCCAGCAGTCCCAGTCGAACAGATACGCAGTATTTT. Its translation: CASSPSRTDTQYF.

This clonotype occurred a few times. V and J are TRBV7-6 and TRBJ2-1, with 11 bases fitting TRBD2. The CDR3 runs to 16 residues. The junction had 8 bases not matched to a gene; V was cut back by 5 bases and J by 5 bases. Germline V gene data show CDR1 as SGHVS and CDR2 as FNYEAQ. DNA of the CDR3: TGTGCCAGCAGCCCTTCGACTAGCGGGGTTGACAATGAGCAGTTCTTC. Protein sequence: CASSPSTSGVDNEQFF.

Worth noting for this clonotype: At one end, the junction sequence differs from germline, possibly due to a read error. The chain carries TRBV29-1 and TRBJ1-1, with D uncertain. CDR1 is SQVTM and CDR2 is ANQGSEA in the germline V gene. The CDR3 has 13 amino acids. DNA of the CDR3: TGCCGCGTGAACGGTCGGTTGAACACTGAAGCTTTCTTT. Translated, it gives CRVNGRLNTEAFF.